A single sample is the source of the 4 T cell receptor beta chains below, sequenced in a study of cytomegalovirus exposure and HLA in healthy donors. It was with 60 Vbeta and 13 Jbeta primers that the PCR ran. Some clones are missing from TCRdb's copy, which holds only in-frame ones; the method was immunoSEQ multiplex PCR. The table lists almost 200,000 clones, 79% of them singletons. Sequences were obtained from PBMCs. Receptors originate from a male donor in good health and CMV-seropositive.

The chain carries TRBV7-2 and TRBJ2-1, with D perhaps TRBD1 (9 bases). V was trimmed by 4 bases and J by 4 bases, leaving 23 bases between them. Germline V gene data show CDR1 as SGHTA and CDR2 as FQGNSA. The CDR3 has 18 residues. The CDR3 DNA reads TGTGCCAGCAGCTCCCCGCAGCGGGGGACAGGGCCTTACAATGAGCAGTTCTTC. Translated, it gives CASSSPQRGTGPYNEQFF. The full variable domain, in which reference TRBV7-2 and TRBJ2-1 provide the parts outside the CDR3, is GAGVSQSPSNKVTEKGKDVELRCDPISGHTALYWYRQSLGQGLEFLIYFQGNSAPDKSGLPSDRFSAERTGGSVSTLTIQRTQQEDSAVYLCASSSPQRGTGPYNEQFFGPGTRLTVL.

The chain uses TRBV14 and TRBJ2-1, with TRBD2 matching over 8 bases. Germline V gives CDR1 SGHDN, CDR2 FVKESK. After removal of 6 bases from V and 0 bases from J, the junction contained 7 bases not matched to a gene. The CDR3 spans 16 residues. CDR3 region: CASSLRGGFSYNEQFF. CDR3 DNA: TGTGCCAGCAGTCTCCGGGGGGGATTCTCCTACAATGAGCAGTTCTTC.

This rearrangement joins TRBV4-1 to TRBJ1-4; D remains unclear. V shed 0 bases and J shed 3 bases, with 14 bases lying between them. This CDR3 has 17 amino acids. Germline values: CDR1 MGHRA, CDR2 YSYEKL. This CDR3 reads CASSQEGGRYPNEKLFF. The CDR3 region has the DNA TGCGCCAGCAGCCAAGAGGGCGGGAGATATCCTAATGAAAAACTGTTTTTT.

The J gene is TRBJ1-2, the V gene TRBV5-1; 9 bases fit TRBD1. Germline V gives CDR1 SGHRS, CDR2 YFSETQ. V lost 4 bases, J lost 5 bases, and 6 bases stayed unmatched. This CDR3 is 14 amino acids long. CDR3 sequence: CASSQDRGGYGYTF. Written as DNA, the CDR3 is TGCGCCAGCAGCCAGGACAGGGGTGGATATGGCTACACCTTC.